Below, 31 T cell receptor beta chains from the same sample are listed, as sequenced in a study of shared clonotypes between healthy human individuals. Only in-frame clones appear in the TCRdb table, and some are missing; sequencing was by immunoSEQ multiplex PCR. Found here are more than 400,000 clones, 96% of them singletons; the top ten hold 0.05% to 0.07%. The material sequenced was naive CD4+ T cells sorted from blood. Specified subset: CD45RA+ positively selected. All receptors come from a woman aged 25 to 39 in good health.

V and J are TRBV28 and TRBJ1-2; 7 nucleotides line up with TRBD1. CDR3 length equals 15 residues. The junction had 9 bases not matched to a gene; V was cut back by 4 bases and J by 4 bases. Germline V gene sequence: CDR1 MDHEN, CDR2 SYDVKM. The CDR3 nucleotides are TGTGCCAGCAGTTATCCGGGACAGAGCTTCTATGGCTACACCTTC. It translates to CASSYPGQSFYGYTF.

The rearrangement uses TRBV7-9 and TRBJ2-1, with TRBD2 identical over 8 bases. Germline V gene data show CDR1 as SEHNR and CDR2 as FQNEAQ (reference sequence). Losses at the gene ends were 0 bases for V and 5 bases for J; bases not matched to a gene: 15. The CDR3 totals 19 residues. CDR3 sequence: CASSLAAAGAPRRNNEQFF. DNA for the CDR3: TGTGCCAGCAGCTTAGCGGCAGCGGGGGCTCCCCGCCGAAACAATGAGCAGTTCTTC.

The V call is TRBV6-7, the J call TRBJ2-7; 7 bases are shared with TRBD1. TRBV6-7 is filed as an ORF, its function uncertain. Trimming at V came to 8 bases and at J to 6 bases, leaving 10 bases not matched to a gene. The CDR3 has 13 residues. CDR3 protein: CASQVEGAGEQYF. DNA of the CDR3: TGTGCCAGCCAGGTAGAGGGGGCGGGCGAGCAGTACTTC.

CDR3 DNA: TGTGCCAGCAGATCCCCCACGGGGGGCGATCAGCCCCAGCATTTT. As protein: CASRSPTGGDQPQHF. The chain has TRBV6-6 and TRBJ1-5, with a weak D call TRBD1 (6 bases). The CDR3 extends over 15 amino acids. CDR1 and CDR2 (germline): MNHNY, SVGAGI (reference sequence). V was trimmed by 6 bases and J by 5 bases, leaving 17 bases between them.

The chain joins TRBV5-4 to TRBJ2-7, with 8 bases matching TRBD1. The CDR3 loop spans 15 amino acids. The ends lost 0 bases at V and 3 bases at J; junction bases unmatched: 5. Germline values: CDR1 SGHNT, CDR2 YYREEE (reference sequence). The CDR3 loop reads CASSLGGQGLYEQYF. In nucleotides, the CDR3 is TGTGCCAGCAGCTTGGGAGGACAGGGACTCTACGAGCAGTACTTC.

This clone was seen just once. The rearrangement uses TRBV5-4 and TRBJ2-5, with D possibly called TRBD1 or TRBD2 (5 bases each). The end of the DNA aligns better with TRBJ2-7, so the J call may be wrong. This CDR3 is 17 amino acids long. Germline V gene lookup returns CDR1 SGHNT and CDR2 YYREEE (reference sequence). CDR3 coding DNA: TGTGCCAGCAGCTTGGGAAGGGGCCGCACGGGGTCCTACGAGCAGTACTTC. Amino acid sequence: CASSLGRGRTGSYEQYF.

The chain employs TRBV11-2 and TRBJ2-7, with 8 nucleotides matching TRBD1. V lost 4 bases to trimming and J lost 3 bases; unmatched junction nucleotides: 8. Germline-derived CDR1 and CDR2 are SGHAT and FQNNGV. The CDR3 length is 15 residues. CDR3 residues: CASSSVRTGNYEQYF. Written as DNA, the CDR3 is TGTGCCAGCAGCTCGGTCCGGACAGGGAACTACGAGCAGTACTTC.

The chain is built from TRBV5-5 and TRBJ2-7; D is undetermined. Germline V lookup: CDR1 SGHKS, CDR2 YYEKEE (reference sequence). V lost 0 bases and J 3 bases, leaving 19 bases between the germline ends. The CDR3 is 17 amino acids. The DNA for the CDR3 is TGTGCCAGCAGCTTGGTCTGGGTAGCTGGGCACCTCTACGAGCAGTACTTC. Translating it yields CASSLVWVAGHLYEQYF.

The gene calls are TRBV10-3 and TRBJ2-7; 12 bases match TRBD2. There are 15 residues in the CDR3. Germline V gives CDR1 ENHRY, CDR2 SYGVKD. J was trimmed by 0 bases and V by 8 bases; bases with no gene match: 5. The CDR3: CAIGPTSGSSYEQYF. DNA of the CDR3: TGTGCCATCGGGCCGACTAGCGGGAGCTCCTACGAGCAGTACTTC.

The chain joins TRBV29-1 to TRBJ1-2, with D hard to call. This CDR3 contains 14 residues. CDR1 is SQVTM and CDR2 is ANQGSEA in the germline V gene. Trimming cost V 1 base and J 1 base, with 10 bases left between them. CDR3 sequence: CSVEGQLLNYGYTF. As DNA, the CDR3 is TGCAGCGTTGAAGGGCAGCTACTTAACTATGGCTACACCTTC. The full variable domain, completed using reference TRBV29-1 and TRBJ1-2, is SAVISQKPSRDICQRGTSLTIQCQVDSQVTMMFWYRQQPGQSLTLIATANQGSEATYESGFVIDKFPISRPNLTFSTLTVSNMSPEDSSIYLCSVEGQLLNYGYTFGSGTRLTVV.

The CDR3 sequence is CASSLNRWGPESNQPQHF. In DNA form, the CDR3 reads TGTGCCAGCAGTTTAAACCGGTGGGGTCCGGAAAGCAATCAGCCCCAGCATTTT. This rearrangement joins TRBV28 to TRBJ1-5; D unresolved. Per germline, CDR1 MDHEN and CDR2 SYDVKM. V lost 2 bases and J lost 1, with 18 bases in between. This CDR3 has 18 residues.

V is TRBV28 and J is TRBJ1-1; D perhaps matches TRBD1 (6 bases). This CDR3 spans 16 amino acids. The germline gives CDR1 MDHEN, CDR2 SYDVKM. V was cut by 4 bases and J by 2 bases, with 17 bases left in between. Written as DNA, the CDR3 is TGTGCCAGCAGTTCCCGCAAAAACAGGGAAAACACTGAAGCTTTCTTT. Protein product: CASSSRKNRENTEAFF.

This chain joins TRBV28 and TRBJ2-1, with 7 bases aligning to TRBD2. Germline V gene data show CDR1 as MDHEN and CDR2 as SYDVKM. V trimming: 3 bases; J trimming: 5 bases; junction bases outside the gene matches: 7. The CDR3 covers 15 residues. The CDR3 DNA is TGTGCCAGCAGTTTCGCTAGCGGAGCAGACAATGAGCAGTTCTTC. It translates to CASSFASGADNEQFF.

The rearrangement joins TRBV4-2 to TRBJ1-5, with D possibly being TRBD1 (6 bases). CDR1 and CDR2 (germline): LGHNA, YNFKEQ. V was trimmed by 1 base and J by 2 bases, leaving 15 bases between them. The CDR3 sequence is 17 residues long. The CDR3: CASSQGTESGGNQPQHF. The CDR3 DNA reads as TGTGCCAGCAGCCAAGGGACAGAGAGTGGTGGCAATCAGCCCCAGCATTTT.

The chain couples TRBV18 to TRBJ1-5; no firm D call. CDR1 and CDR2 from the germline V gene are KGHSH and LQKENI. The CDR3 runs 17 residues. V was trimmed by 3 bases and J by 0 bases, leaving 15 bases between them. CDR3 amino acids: CASSPITADYSNQPQHF. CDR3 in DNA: TGTGCCAGCTCACCGATAACAGCCGATTATAGCAATCAGCCCCAGCATTTT.

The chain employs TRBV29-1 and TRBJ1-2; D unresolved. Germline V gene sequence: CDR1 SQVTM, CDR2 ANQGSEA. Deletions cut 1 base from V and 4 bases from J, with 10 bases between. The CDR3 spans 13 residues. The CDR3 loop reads CSVEGVTVYGYTF. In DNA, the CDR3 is TGCAGCGTTGAAGGGGTAACCGTCTATGGCTACACCTTC.

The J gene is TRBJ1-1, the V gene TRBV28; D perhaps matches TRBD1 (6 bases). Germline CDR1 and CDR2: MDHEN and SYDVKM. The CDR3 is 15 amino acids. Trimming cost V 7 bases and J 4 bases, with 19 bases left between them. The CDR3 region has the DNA TGTGCCAGCATGTCGGGACACCTGGTTGGCACTGAAGCTTTCTTT. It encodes CASMSGHLVGTEAFF.

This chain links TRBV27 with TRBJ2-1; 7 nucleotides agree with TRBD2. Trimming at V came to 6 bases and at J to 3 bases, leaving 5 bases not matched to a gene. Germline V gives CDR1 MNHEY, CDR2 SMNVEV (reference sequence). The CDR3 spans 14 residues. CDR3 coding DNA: TGTGCCAGCAGCTGGGGGGGATTCTACAATGAGCAGTTCTTC. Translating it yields CASSWGGFYNEQFF.

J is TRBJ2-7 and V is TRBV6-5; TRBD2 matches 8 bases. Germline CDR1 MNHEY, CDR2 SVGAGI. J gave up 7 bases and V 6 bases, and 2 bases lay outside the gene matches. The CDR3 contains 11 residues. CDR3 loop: CASRVAGEQYF. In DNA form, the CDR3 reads TGTGCCAGCAGGGTAGCGGGAGAGCAGTACTTC.

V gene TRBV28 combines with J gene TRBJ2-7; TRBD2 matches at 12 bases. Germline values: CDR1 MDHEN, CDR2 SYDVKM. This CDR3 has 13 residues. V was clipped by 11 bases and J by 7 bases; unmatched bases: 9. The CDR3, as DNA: TGTGCCGGGCGGCTAGCGGGAGGGCGAGAGCAGTACTTC. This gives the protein CAGRLAGGREQYF.

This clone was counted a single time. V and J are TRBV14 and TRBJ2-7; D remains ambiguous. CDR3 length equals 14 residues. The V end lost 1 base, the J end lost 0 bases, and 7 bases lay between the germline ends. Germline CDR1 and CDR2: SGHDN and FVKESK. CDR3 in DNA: TGTGCCAGCAGCCAAGGGACGGACTCCTACGAGCAGTACTTC. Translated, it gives CASSQGTDSYEQYF.

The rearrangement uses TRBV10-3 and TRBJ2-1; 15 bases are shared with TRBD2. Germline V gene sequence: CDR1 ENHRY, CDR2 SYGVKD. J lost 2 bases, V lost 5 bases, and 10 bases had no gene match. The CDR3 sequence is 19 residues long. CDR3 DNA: TGTGCCATCAGTCAGCCACCGGGACTAGCGGGAGGCCCCTACAATGAGCAGTTCTTC. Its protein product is CAISQPPGLAGGPYNEQFF.

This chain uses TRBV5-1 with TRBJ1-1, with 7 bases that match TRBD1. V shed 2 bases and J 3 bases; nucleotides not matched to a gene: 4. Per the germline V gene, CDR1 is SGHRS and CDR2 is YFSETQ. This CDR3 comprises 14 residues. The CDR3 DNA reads TGCGCCAGCAGCTTTGACAGGGTCGACACTGAAGCTTTCTTT. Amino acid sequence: CASSFDRVDTEAFF.

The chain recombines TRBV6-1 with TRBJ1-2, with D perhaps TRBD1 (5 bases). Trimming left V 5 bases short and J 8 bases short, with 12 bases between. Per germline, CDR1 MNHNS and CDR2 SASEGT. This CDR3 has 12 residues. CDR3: CASSWQGMGYTF. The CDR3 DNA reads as TGTGCCAGCAGTTGGCAGGGCATGGGCTACACCTTC.

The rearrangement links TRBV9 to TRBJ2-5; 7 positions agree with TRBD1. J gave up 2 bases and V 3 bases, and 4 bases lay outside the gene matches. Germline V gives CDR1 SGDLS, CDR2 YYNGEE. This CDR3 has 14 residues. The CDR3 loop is CASSAWTGQETQYF. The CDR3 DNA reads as TGTGCCAGCAGCGCCTGGACAGGTCAAGAGACCCAGTACTTC. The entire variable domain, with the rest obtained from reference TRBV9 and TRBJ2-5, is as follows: DSGVTQTPKHLITATGQRVTLRCSPRSGDLSVYWYQQSLDQGLQFLIQYYNGEERAKGNILERFSAQQFPDLHSELNLSSLELGDSALYFCASSAWTGQETQYFGPGTRLLVL.

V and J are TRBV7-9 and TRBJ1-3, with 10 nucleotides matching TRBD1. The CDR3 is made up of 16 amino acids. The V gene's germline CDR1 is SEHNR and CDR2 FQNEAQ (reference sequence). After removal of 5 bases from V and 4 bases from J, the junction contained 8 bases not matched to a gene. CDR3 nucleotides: TGTGCCAGCAGCCTCCGGCGGGACAGGGGAGGAAACACCATATATTTT. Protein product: CASSLRRDRGGNTIYF.

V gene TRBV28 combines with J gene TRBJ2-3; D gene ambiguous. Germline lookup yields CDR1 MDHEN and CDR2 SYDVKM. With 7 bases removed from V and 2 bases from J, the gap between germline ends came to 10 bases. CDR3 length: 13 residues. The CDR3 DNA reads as TGTGCCAGCATGTTCCGGAACACAGATACGCAGTATTTT. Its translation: CASMFRNTDTQYF.

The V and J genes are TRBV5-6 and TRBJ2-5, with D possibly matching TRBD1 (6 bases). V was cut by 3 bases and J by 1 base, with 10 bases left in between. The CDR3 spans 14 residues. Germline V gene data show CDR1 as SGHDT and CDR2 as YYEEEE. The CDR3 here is CASSSLQGQETQYF. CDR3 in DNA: TGTGCCAGCAGCTCCCTACAGGGCCAAGAGACCCAGTACTTC. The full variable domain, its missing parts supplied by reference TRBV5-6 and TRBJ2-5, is DAGVTQSPTHLIKTRGQQVTLRCSPKSGHDTVSWYQQALGQGPQFIFQYYEEEERQRGNFPDRFSGHQFPNYSSELNVNALLLGDSALYLCASSSLQGQETQYFGPGTRLLVL.

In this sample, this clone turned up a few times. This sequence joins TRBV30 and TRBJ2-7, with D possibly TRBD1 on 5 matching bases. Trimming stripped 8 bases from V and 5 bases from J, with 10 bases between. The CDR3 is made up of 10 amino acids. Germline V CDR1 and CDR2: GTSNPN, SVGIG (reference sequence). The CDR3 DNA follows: TGTGCCCCAGGGATCCACGAGCAGTACTTC. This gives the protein CAPGIHEQYF.

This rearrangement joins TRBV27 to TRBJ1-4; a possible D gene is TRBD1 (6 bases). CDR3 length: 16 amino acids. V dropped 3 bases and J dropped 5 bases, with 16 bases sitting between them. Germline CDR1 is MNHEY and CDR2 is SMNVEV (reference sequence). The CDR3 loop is CASSFWGAGVNEKLFF. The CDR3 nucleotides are TGTGCCAGCAGTTTCTGGGGGGCAGGGGTCAATGAAAAACTGTTTTTT.

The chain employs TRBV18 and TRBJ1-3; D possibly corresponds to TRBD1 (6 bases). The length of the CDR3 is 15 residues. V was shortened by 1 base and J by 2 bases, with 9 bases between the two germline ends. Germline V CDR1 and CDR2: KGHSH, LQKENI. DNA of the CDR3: TGTGCCAGCTCACCACAAGGGGGAACTGGAAACACCATATATTTT. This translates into CASSPQGGTGNTIYF.